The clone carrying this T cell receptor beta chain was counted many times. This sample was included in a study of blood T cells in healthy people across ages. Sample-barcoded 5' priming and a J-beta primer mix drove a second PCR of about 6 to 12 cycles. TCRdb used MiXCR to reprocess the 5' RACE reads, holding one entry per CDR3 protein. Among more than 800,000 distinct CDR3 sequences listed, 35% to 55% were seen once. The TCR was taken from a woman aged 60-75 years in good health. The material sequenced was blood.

This chain's CDR3 is CASDTGVGYTDTQYF. CDR3 coding DNA: TGTGCCAGCGACACAGGAGTGGGGTACACAGATACGCAGTATTTT. The chain joins TRBV28 to TRBJ2-3; tentatively, D is TRBD1 (5 bases). The V gene's germline CDR1 is MDHEN and CDR2 SYDVKM. This CDR3 region has 15 residues. Trimming removed 8 bases at V and 2 bases at J, with 17 bases between.